The 29 T cell receptor beta chains presented below share a single source sample, sequenced in a study of cytomegalovirus exposure and HLA in healthy donors. PCR employed 60 Vbeta and 13 Jbeta primers. Method: immunoSEQ multiplex PCR; TCRdb's copy keeps in-frame clones and lacks some. In the table there are 45,000 to 70,000 clones, around 80% of which are singletons. The sequenced sample was PBMCs. Source of these receptors: a man aged 50 to 60 in good health and CMV-seronegative.

The genes are TRBV12-5 and TRBJ2-7; TRBD1 matches at 12 bases. The CDR3 is 15 amino acids. V dropped 7 bases and J dropped 3; count of bases not matched to a gene: 7. Per germline, CDR1 LGHNT and CDR2 FRNRAP. The CDR3 nucleotides read TGTGCTAGTGCCATGGGGACAGGGGGCGGCTACGAGCAGTACTTC. This translates into CASAMGTGGGYEQYF.

V usage is TRBV5-1 and J usage is TRBJ2-5; possible D gene TRBD1, 6 bases. This CDR3 is 16 amino acids long. Per germline, CDR1 SGHRS and CDR2 YFSETQ. The V end was cut by 2 bases, the J end by 5 bases, with 19 bases between. Written as DNA, the CDR3 is TGCGCCAGCAGCTTTAGGACAGTCGGTACGTTGGAGACCCAGTACTTC. This codes for CASSFRTVGTLETQYF.

CDR3 bases: TGCGCCAGCAGGGTCAGGGCCGGTGAAAAACTGTTTTTT. This sequence encodes CASRVRAGEKLFF. The chain has TRBV5-1 and TRBJ1-4; D is possibly TRBD1 (5 bases). The germline CDR1 and CDR2 sequences are SGHRS and YFSETQ. Trimming stripped 5 bases from V and 7 bases from J, with 12 bases between. This CDR3 comprises 13 residues.

The chain carries TRBV7-3 and TRBJ2-5, with 11 bases lining up with TRBD1. Germline values: CDR1 SGHTA, CDR2 FQGTGA. The CDR3 spans 15 residues. Trimming at V came to 8 bases and at J to 5 bases, leaving 10 bases not matched to a gene. CDR3: CASSSGTGGGETQYF. Here the CDR3 DNA reads TGTGCCAGCTCCTCGGGGACAGGGGGTGGTGAGACCCAGTACTTC.

J is TRBJ2-2 and V is TRBV7-9; 7 nucleotides align to TRBD2. This CDR3 has 14 amino acids. Trimming removed 5 bases from V and 7 bases from J; junction bases left unmatched: 7. Germline V gene data show CDR1 as SEHNR and CDR2 as FQNEAQ (reference sequence). The CDR3 sequence is CASSPQRGDGELFF. In DNA form, the CDR3 reads TGTGCCAGCAGCCCTCAGCGGGGAGACGGGGAGCTGTTTTTT. Drawing the rest from reference TRBV7-9 and TRBJ2-2, the complete variable domain is DTGVSQNPRHKITKRGQNVTFRCDPISEHNRLYWYRQTLGQGPEFLTYFQNEAQLEKSRLLSDRFSAERPKGSFSTLEIQRTEQGDSAMYLCASSPQRGDGELFFGEGSRLTVL.

The J gene is TRBJ1-2, the V gene TRBV6-4, with D possibly TRBD1 on 6 matching bases. The V and J ends lost 2 bases and 8 bases respectively, with 18 bases between them. The CDR3 spans 15 residues. In germline, CDR1 is MRHNA, CDR2 SNTAGT. In DNA, the CDR3 is TGTGCCAGCAGTGACATACGTCTGGAGGGGGGGGGCTACACCTTC. Translation gives CASSDIRLEGGGYTF.

This clone was observed a few times. The genes are TRBV5-6 and TRBJ2-4; no definite D call. The CDR3 spans 14 residues. Per the germline V gene, CDR1 is SGHDT and CDR2 is YYEEEE. The ends were cut back, 0 bases at V and 4 bases at J, with 8 bases in the middle. The CDR3 loop is CASSLVTEKNIQYF. CDR3 sequence (DNA): TGTGCCAGCAGCTTGGTTACAGAAAAAAACATTCAGTACTTC.

The sample holds one count of this clone. The CDR3: CSVQGAVYNEQFF. The CDR3 DNA follows: TGCAGCGTTCAGGGGGCGGTCTACAATGAGCAGTTCTTC. The chain recombines TRBV29-1 with TRBJ2-1; 8 positions match TRBD1. V was clipped by 5 bases and J by 3 bases; unmatched bases: 3. The CDR3 sequence is 13 residues long. Germline CDR1 is SQVTM and CDR2 is ANQGSEA.

The sample holds one count of this clone. The chain recombines TRBV19 with TRBJ1-2; D remains unclear. The CDR3 totals 13 residues. From germline, CDR1 is LNHDA and CDR2 SQIVND (reference sequence). V was clipped by 6 bases and J by 8 bases, with 16 bases between them. The CDR3 DNA sequence: TGTGCCAGTAGGACGCGGGAGGCAAGGGGCTACACCTTC. It encodes CASRTREARGYTF.

The V call is TRBV28, the J call TRBJ1-2, with 8 bases that match TRBD1. V lost 2 bases and J lost 0; bases outside the gene matches: 11. Germline CDR1 reads MDHEN; CDR2 reads SYDVKM. CDR3 size: 18 residues. The CDR3 nucleotides are TGTGCCAGCAGTTTAACGGGGACAGGTGGTTTAGCTAACTATGGCTACACCTTC. Amino acids: CASSLTGTGGLANYGYTF.

The genes are TRBV2 and TRBJ2-5, with TRBD2 as a possible D gene (7 bases). V lost 3 bases and J lost 5, with 13 bases in between. CDR1 is SNHLY and CDR2 is FYNNEI in the germline V gene. The CDR3 totals 14 residues. CDR3 sequence (DNA): TGTGCCAGCAGTGAGGTGGGGGGGCCGGAGACCCAGTACTTC. It encodes CASSEVGGPETQYF.

Here the CDR3 DNA reads TGCGCCAGCAGCTTAGGGGGCCCGGGGCCCTACGAGCAGTACTTC. This sequence encodes CASSLGGPGPYEQYF. The gene calls are TRBV5-1 and TRBJ2-7; TRBD1 matches at 7 bases. CDR1 and CDR2 from the germline V gene are SGHRS and YFSETQ. This CDR3 contains 15 residues. The V and J ends lost 2 bases and 2 bases, in that order; junction bases with no gene match: 7.

The chain employs TRBV4-1 and TRBJ2-7, with 11 bases that match TRBD1. J lost 3 bases, V lost 3 bases, and 1 base had no gene match. Germline V gives CDR1 MGHRA, CDR2 YSYEKL. The CDR3 spans 14 residues. This CDR3 is CASSQDRGLYEQYF. The CDR3 region has the DNA TGCGCCAGCAGCCAGGACAGGGGGCTCTACGAGCAGTACTTC.

This chain connects TRBV7-9 to TRBJ2-3; TRBD1 matches 7 bases. The ends lost 4 bases at V and 2 bases at J; junction bases unmatched: 12. Germline assignment: CDR1 SEHNR and CDR2 FQNEAQ (reference sequence). CDR3 length: 17 residues. This chain's CDR3 is CASSSRTGGTITDTQYF. CDR3 sequence (DNA): TGTGCCAGCAGCTCCCGGACAGGAGGAACCATCACAGATACGCAGTATTTT.

V and J are TRBV29-1 and TRBJ2-3, with D uncertain. The CDR3 spans 11 residues. Germline-derived CDR1 and CDR2 are SQVTM and ANQGSEA. Deletions cut 5 bases from V and 2 bases from J, with 5 bases between. The CDR3 coding sequence is TGCAGCGTTTACACCACAGATACGCAGTATTTT. Protein sequence: CSVYTTDTQYF.

The chain has TRBV11-2 and TRBJ1-4, with D maybe TRBD1 (6 bases). V was cut by 1 base and J by 3 bases, with 12 bases left in between. Germline assignment: CDR1 SGHAT and CDR2 FQNNGV. This CDR3 is 16 amino acids long. This CDR3 reads CASSLGGGGANEKLFF. DNA for the CDR3: TGTGCCAGCAGCTTAGGGGGAGGGGGGGCTAATGAAAAACTGTTTTTT.

This clone occurred a few times. The chain couples TRBV4-2 to TRBJ2-1, with 9 nucleotides matching TRBD1. The germline V gene has CDR1 LGHNA and CDR2 YNFKEQ. J was trimmed by 7 bases and V by 0 bases; bases with no gene match: 7. The CDR3 has 16 amino acids. CDR3 sequence reads: CASSQDLTGGKNEQFF. CDR3 nucleotide sequence: TGTGCCAGCAGCCAAGATTTAACAGGGGGCAAGAATGAGCAGTTCTTC.

This clone was picked up a small number of times. The chain links TRBV5-1 to TRBJ2-7; 12 positions match TRBD2. V was pared by 3 bases and J by 4 bases, with 5 bases of the junction left unmatched. This CDR3 has 15 residues. The germline V gene encodes CDR1 SGHRS and CDR2 YFSETQ. DNA of the CDR3: TGCGCCAGCAGCTCCGGACTAGCGGGGTTATACGAGCAGTACTTC. Amino acid sequence: CASSSGLAGLYEQYF.

The rearrangement uses TRBV19 and TRBJ2-5; TRBD1 agrees at 9 bases. V lost 2 bases to trimming and J lost 5 bases; unmatched junction nucleotides: 6. The V gene's germline CDR1 is LNHDA and CDR2 SQIVND (reference sequence). The CDR3 has 15 residues. CDR3 amino acids: CASSIRTGALETQYF. The CDR3 DNA follows: TGTGCCAGTAGTATACGGACAGGGGCTCTCGAGACCCAGTACTTC.

This clone was observed a handful of times. The chain couples TRBV7-8 to TRBJ2-3, with 8 positions matching TRBD2. CDR3 length: 16 residues. V lost 5 bases, J lost 1 base, and 8 bases stayed unmatched. Germline lookup yields CDR1 SGHVS and CDR2 FQNEAQ. The CDR3 nucleotides are TGTGCCAGCAGCCCGGTAGCGGGGAGGCGCACAGATACGCAGTATTTT. Protein sequence: CASSPVAGRRTDTQYF.

This clone has a single count. The chain employs TRBV9 and TRBJ1-2; TRBD1 agrees at 8 bases. The germline gives CDR1 SGDLS, CDR2 YYNGEE. The J segment lost 3 bases and the V segment lost 1 base, leaving 14 bases of the junction unmatched. The CDR3 spans 18 residues. The CDR3 bases are TGTGCCAGCAGCGTATGGAGAGGACAGGGCACCCCCTACTATGGCTACACCTTC. Translation gives CASSVWRGQGTPYYGYTF.

The chain combines TRBV18 with TRBJ1-1; D is undetermined. From germline, CDR1 is KGHSH and CDR2 LQKENI. The CDR3 sequence is 14 residues long. The V and J ends lost 3 bases and 3 bases respectively, with 11 bases between them. The CDR3 DNA reads as TGTGCCAGCTCACCTGAGGCTGGGTACACTGAAGCTTTCTTT. Translating gives CASSPEAGYTEAFF.

The chain recombines TRBV27 with TRBJ2-7; D is perhaps TRBD2 (5 bases). Trimming stripped 6 bases from V and 6 bases from J, with 9 bases between. The CDR3 covers 11 residues. Germline V gene lookup returns CDR1 MNHEY and CDR2 SMNVEV (reference sequence). The CDR3 sequence is CASRGGGEQYF. Written as DNA, the CDR3 is TGTGCCAGCAGAGGCGGAGGCGAGCAGTACTTC.

The V call is TRBV7-3, the J call TRBJ2-1; the match to TRBD2 covers 7 bases. CDR3 length: 15 residues. Germline V gives CDR1 SGHTA, CDR2 FQGTGA. V was pared by 5 bases and J by 0 bases, with 4 bases of the junction left unmatched. The CDR3 spells CASSPGLSSYNEQFF. The CDR3 region has the DNA TGTGCCAGCAGCCCGGGACTATCCTCCTACAATGAGCAGTTCTTC.

The rearrangement links TRBV9 to TRBJ2-3; 9 bases agree with TRBD2. From germline, CDR1 is SGDLS and CDR2 YYNGEE. There are 15 residues in the CDR3. The V segment lost 3 bases and the J segment 5 bases; nucleotides outside the gene matches: 7. Written as DNA, the CDR3 is TGTGCCAGCAGCGCCAGCGGGGGGCCTGGAGATACGCAGTATTTT. This encodes CASSASGGPGDTQYF.

This chain joins TRBV18 and TRBJ1-4, with 9 bases that match TRBD1. J gave up 8 bases and V 2 bases, and 6 bases lay outside the gene matches. The CDR3 length is 15 residues. The germline CDR1 and CDR2 sequences are KGHSH and LQKENI. CDR3 coding DNA: TGTGCCAGCTCACCATCCAGGACAGGGGACGAAAAACTGTTTTTT. Its translation: CASSPSRTGDEKLFF.

V and J are TRBV27 and TRBJ2-2; 8 positions agree with TRBD2. V shed 2 bases, J shed 6 bases, and the junction held 5 bases outside the gene matches. There are 15 residues in the CDR3. The germline V gene encodes CDR1 MNHEY and CDR2 SMNVEV (reference sequence). The CDR3 here is CASSLEAGGAGELFF. CDR3 coding DNA: TGTGCCAGCAGTTTAGAGGCGGGGGGCGCCGGGGAGCTGTTTTTT.

The CDR3 nucleotides are TGTGCCAGCAGTGGGAGTCCCCGGGACAAGCAGTTCTTC. This codes for CASSGSPRDKQFF. The V call is TRBV6-4, the J call TRBJ2-1; D is perhaps TRBD1 (6 bases). Per the germline V gene, CDR1 is MRHNA and CDR2 is SNTAGT. This CDR3 region has 13 residues. Trimming cost V 4 bases and J 11 bases, with 15 bases left between them.

The chain uses TRBV5-1 and TRBJ2-3; 13 bases map to TRBD2. Germline assignment: CDR1 SGHRS and CDR2 YFSETQ. V was clipped by 4 bases and J by 1 base; unmatched bases: 3. The CDR3 consists of 16 residues. The chain's CDR3 is CASSLGTSGGTDTQYF. The CDR3 coding sequence is TGCGCCAGCAGCCTCGGGACTAGCGGGGGCACAGATACGCAGTATTTT.